This T cell receptor beta chain was sequenced for a study of early T cells in non-severe SARS-CoV-2 infection. This clonotype was detected many times. In TCRdb, the 5' RACE reads were re-called with MiXCR into one record per CDR3 protein. Found here are 100,000 to 130,000 distinct CDR3 sequences, 12% of them singletons; the top ten hold around 3%. The source material was whole blood. The sequence was collected from an adult who was a healthcare worker with PCR-confirmed SARS-CoV-2 infection or an uninfected control (not recorded which).

The CDR3 region has the DNA TGCGCCAGCAGCTTGGAGGGCGGAAACACTGAAGCTTTCTTT. Its translation: CASSLEGGNTEAFF. V is TRBV5-1 and J is TRBJ1-1; D remains ambiguous. Germline loops: CDR1 SGHRS, CDR2 YFSETQ. The germline V and J ends were trimmed by 0 bases and 2 bases, with 8 bases remaining between them. This CDR3 comprises 14 residues.